One sample yielded the 25 T cell receptor beta chains listed below, sequenced in a study of metastatic and nonmetastatic thyroid tumors. TCRdb used MiXCR to call clones anew from the PCR reads. This sample has 15,000 to 20,000 clones, with roughly 25% found just once. Patients had received no treatment of any kind before thyroid surgery. The specimen was adjacent normal tissue. The receptors originated from a female donor with papillary thyroid cancer or a benign thyroid nodule (not recorded which). Some clones in this sample may be carry-over from other donors' samples.

The rearrangement joins TRBV25-1 to TRBJ2-3; D not certain. CDR3 length equals 14 residues. With 2 bases removed from V and 0 bases from J, the gap between germline ends came to 6 bases. CDR1 MGHDK and CDR2 SYGVNS come from the germline V gene. CDR3 DNA sequence: TGTGCCAGCAGTGAACATGGGAGCACAGATACGCAGTATTTT. Protein sequence: CASSEHGSTDTQYF. Combining the CDR3 with reference TRBV25-1 and TRBJ2-3 gives the whole variable domain EADIYQTPRYLVIGTGKKITLECSQTMGHDKMYWYQQDPGMELHLIHYSYGVNSTEKGDLSSESTVSRIRTEHFPLTLESARPSHTSQYLCASSEHGSTDTQYFGPGTRLTVL.

For the CDR3, the DNA is TGTGCCAGCAACTCTCAGGGGCCTGAAGCTTTCTTT. Encoded protein: CASNSQGPEAFF. The rearrangement uses TRBV2 and TRBJ1-1; perhaps TRBD1 as D (6 bases). Germline V gene data show CDR1 as SNHLY and CDR2 as FYNNEI. The CDR3 loop spans 12 amino acids. The V gene lost 7 bases and the J gene lost 6 bases, with 12 bases spanning the gap.

In this sample, this clone turned up a few times. The V call is TRBV20-1, the J call TRBJ1-6; weak D call: TRBD1 (6 bases). V shed 6 bases and J shed 7 bases, with 25 bases lying between them. The CDR3 has 17 residues. Germline V gene lookup returns CDR1 DFQATT and CDR2 SNEGSKA (reference sequence). CDR3 nucleotide sequence: TGCAGTGCCACTAGAGACAGGATGGGGGAGGGGAATTCACCCCTCCACTTT. Encoded protein: CSATRDRMGEGNSPLHF.

In this sample, this clone turned up a few times. The chain has TRBV30 and TRBJ1-6; no definite D call. The germline V and J ends were trimmed by 4 bases and 5 bases, with 12 bases remaining between them. Germline CDR1 GTSNPN, CDR2 SVGIG (reference sequence). CDR3 length: 14 residues. As DNA, the CDR3 is TGTGCCTGGATCGTGGCAAGTAATAATTCACCCCTCCACTTT. Translation gives CAWIVASNNSPLHF.

Sample share makes this clone medium-sized. The gene calls are TRBV6-1 and TRBJ2-3, with D perhaps TRBD2 (5 bases). The CDR3 runs to 16 residues. V lost 6 bases and J 1 base, leaving 17 bases between the germline ends. Germline V gene data show CDR1 as MNHNS and CDR2 as SASEGT. The CDR3 DNA follows: TGTGCCAGCAGCCGACCTAGCCAAGGAGGCACAGATACGCAGTATTTT. It translates to CASSRPSQGGTDTQYF.

This clone showed up just a few times. V and J are TRBV10-3 and TRBJ2-6; TRBD1 is a possible D gene (5 bases). CDR1 is ENHRY, CDR2 SYGVKD, per germline. Trimming pared 8 bases from V and 0 bases from J, leaving 11 bases between. The CDR3 is 15 residues long. The DNA of the CDR3 is TGTGCCATCCGAGTCACAGGCTCTGGGGCCAACGTCCTGACTTTC. It yields the protein CAIRVTGSGANVLTF.

This clone is categorized as medium-sized. The chain couples TRBV6-2 or TRBV6-3 to TRBJ2-1; D is perhaps TRBD2 (7 bases). The germline CDR1 and CDR2 sequences are MNHEY and SVGEGT. CDR3 length: 15 residues. Trimming cost V 6 bases and J 7 bases, with 19 bases left between them. This CDR3 reads CASSDGTLGGNEQFF. The CDR3 DNA sequence: TGTGCCAGCAGCGACGGGACACTGGGAGGGAATGAGCAGTTCTTC.

Sample share makes this clone medium-sized. The rearrangement links TRBV2 to TRBJ1-2; perhaps TRBD1 as D (6 bases). Per germline, CDR1 SNHLY and CDR2 FYNNEI. The CDR3 runs 13 residues. Deletions cut 11 bases from V and 3 bases from J, with 16 bases between. CDR3 residues: CAGQGGGDYGYTF. The CDR3 DNA is TGTGCCGGTCAAGGGGGGGGAGACTATGGCTACACCTTC.

The sample holds a few counts of this clone. This chain links TRBV20-1 with TRBJ1-5; D is perhaps TRBD1 (5 bases). Germline V gene lookup returns CDR1 DFQATT and CDR2 SNEGSKA (reference sequence). This CDR3 region has 15 residues. Trimming took 6 bases from V and 5 from J, leaving 20 bases between them. The CDR3 DNA sequence: TGCAGTGCCGAGGGTAGGGACGGTGGGTATCAGCCCCAGCATTTT. Translated: CSAEGRDGGYQPQHF.

The chain carries TRBV5-1 and TRBJ1-2; D gene ambiguous. Deletions cut 0 bases from V and 4 bases from J, with 13 bases between. Looked up from germline, CDR1 is SGHRS and CDR2 is YFSETQ. This CDR3 is built from 15 residues. As DNA, the CDR3 is TGCGCCAGCAGCTTGGGCGGGAGTGGGAGCTATGGCTACACCTTC. Its protein is CASSLGGSGSYGYTF.

The table lists this clone with a few counts. The V and J genes are TRBV24-1 and TRBJ1-1; 9 nucleotides align to TRBD1. V lost 10 bases to trimming and J lost 5 bases; unmatched junction nucleotides: 7. The CDR3 consists of 13 residues. Germline CDR1 KGHDR, CDR2 SFDVKD. CDR3 in DNA: TGTGCCACGAGGGACAGGGAATATACTGAAGCTTTCTTT. Translation gives CATRDREYTEAFF.

The chain carries TRBV6-5 and TRBJ1-1; D is unresolved. V was shortened by 4 bases and J by 8 bases, with 11 bases between the two germline ends. Looked up from germline, CDR1 is MNHEY and CDR2 is SVGAGI. The CDR3 covers 12 residues. The CDR3 spells CASSSPGPEAFF. The CDR3 DNA follows: TGTGCCAGCAGTTCCCCGGGCCCGGAAGCTTTCTTT.

This clone qualifies as medium-sized (0.01 to 0.1%). This sequence joins TRBV9 and TRBJ2-1; no clear D. The CDR3 is 11 residues long. V dropped 0 bases and J dropped 9 bases, with 4 bases sitting between them. From germline, CDR1 is SGDLS and CDR2 YYNGEE. CDR3 residues: CASSVAGEQFF. DNA of the CDR3: TGTGCCAGCAGCGTAGCCGGTGAGCAGTTCTTC.

This clone occurred a few times. The genes are TRBV6-2 or TRBV6-3 and TRBJ1-5, with 7 bases aligning to TRBD1. Germline lookup yields CDR1 MNHEY and CDR2 SVGEGT. Trimming cost V 4 bases and J 4 bases; bases outside gene matches: 7. The CDR3 consists of 15 residues. Here the CDR3 reads CASSSRTGGNQPQHF. DNA of the CDR3: TGTGCCAGCAGTTCTCGGACAGGAGGGAATCAGCCCCAGCATTTT.

This clone has more than one count but fewer than ten. Germline is not matched at one junction end, which may reflect a read error. The chain links TRBV12-3 or TRBV12-4 to TRBJ2-6; the D gene is possibly TRBD1 (5 bases). The CDR3 covers 15 residues. The CDR3 sequence: CASSYRRSGANVLIF. In DNA form, the CDR3 reads TGTGCCAGCAGCTATCGGCGCTCTGGGGCCAACGTCCTGATTTTC.

Concerning this clone itself: One junction end does not reproduce the germline sequence, and a read error may be involved. This chain uses TRBV6-5 with TRBJ2-2; TRBD2 matches 7 bases. Germline lookup yields CDR1 MNHEY and CDR2 SVGAGI. The CDR3 consists of 17 residues. In nucleotides, the CDR3 is TGTGCCAGCATTTACCGCGGGGTGCGGGGGACGGTCGGGGAGCTGTTTTTT. It is translated as CASIYRGVRGTVGELFF.

This clone occurred a few times. The rearrangement links TRBV19 to TRBJ1-2; possibly TRBD1 for D (5 bases). V was pared by 6 bases and J by 4 bases, with 15 bases between. This CDR3 comprises 14 residues. Germline CDR1 is LNHDA and CDR2 is SQIVND (reference sequence). CDR3 bases: TGTGCCAGTAGCCCTCTTAAGACAGTCTATGGCTACACCTTC. Protein sequence: CASSPLKTVYGYTF.

The chain carries TRBV5-1 and TRBJ1-1; 7 nucleotides match TRBD1. The V gene's germline CDR1 is SGHRS and CDR2 YFSETQ. J lost 0 bases, V lost 2 bases, and 7 bases had no gene match. The CDR3 sequence is 16 residues long. Written as DNA, the CDR3 is TGCGCCAGCAGCTTACAAACAGGGGCGATGAACACTGAAGCTTTCTTT. It encodes CASSLQTGAMNTEAFF.

This clone came up a few times. The rearrangement uses TRBV7-2 and TRBJ2-5, with 7 bases that match TRBD2. This CDR3 is 14 amino acids long. Germline CDR1 is SGHTA and CDR2 is FQGNSA. V shed 2 bases, J shed 4 bases, and the junction held 4 bases outside the gene matches. The chain's CDR3 is CASSLYTGGETQYF. DNA for the CDR3: TGTGCCAGCAGCTTATATACGGGGGGAGAGACCCAGTACTTC.

With regard to this clone: Since a much larger clone is just one base distant, this may be a read error. The chain joins TRBV2 to TRBJ2-7, with a tentative D call TRBD2 (5 bases). The CDR3 extends over 14 amino acids. Germline V gene sequence: CDR1 SNHLY, CDR2 FYNNEI. CDR3 region: CASSSVTGIYDQYF. CDR3 DNA: TGTGCCAGCAGCTCCGTGACGGGGATCTACGATCAGTACTTC.

The gene calls are TRBV6-1 and TRBJ2-1; no clear D gene. This CDR3 comprises 14 residues. Germline values: CDR1 MNHNS, CDR2 SASEGT. Trimming left V 3 bases short and J 0 bases short, with 6 bases between. The CDR3 spells CASSEQTSYNEQFF. The CDR3 region has the DNA TGTGCCAGCAGTGAGCAGACCTCCTACAATGAGCAGTTCTTC.

As regards this clone: One end of the junction does not line up with germline, which may come from a read error. The chain combines TRBV28 with TRBJ2-7, with TRBD1 identical over 9 bases. The germline V gene encodes CDR1 MDHEN and CDR2 SYDVKM. CDR3 length: 17 residues. The CDR3 DNA sequence: TGTGCCAGCAGTTTAAGGGACAGGGTTAGTGGGTCCTACGGGCAGTACTTC. Translation: CASSLRDRVSGSYGQYF.

There are a few counts of this clone. The V call is TRBV19, the J call TRBJ2-7; TRBD2 agrees at 8 bases. With 7 bases clipped from V and 4 bases from J, the junction kept 9 bases outside the gene matches. The CDR3 has 14 amino acids. Germline lookup yields CDR1 LNHDA and CDR2 SQIVND (reference sequence). CDR3: CASKTGTSDYEQYF. CDR3 coding DNA: TGTGCCAGTAAGACCGGGACTAGTGATTACGAGCAGTACTTC.

The chain recombines TRBV11-1 with TRBJ1-2, with 7 nucleotides matching TRBD1. Germline trimming cut 7 bases from V and 1 base from J; bases unmatched to any gene: 12. Germline lookup yields CDR1 SGHAT and CDR2 FQDESV (reference sequence). The CDR3 totals 16 residues. CDR3 sequence: CASTLDQRTGNYGYTF. Here the CDR3 DNA reads TGTGCCAGCACCCTTGACCAAAGGACAGGTAACTATGGCTACACCTTC.

The genes are TRBV20-1 and TRBJ2-7; D may be TRBD1 (6 bases). CDR3 length equals 11 residues. V shed 7 bases and J shed 7 bases, with 14 bases lying between them. Germline CDR1 and CDR2: DFQATT and SNEGSKA (reference sequence). The CDR3 loop reads CSVTGGLEQYF. CDR3 sequence (DNA): TGCAGTGTGACAGGAGGCTTGGAGCAGTACTTC.